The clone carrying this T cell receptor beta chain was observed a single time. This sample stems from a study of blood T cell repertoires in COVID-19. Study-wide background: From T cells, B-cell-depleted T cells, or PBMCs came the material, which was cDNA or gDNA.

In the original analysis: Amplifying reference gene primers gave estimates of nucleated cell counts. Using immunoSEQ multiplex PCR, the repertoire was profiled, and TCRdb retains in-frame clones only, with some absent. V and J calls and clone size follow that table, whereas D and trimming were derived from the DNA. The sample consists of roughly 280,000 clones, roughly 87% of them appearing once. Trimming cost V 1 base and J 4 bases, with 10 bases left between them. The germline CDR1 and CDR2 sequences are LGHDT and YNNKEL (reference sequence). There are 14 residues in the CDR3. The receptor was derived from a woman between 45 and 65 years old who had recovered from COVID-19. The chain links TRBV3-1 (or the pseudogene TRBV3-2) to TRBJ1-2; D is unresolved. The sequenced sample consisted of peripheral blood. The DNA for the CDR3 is TGTGCCAGCAGCCAAGGAGAGGGCTTCTATGGCTACACCTTC. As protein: CASSQGEGFYGYTF.